The 25 T cell receptor beta chains below all came from one sample that was sequenced in a study of T cells in Graves' hyperthyroidism and ophthalmopathy. TCR beta CDR3 regions were amplified from RNA transcripts. During a first-round RT-PCR of the TCR CDR3, the HTBI primer set was used. TCRdb independently ran MiXCR on the multiplex PCR reads; one entry per CDR3 protein. The data contain around 690,000 distinct CDR3 sequences, 17% of them singletons. Sequenced sample: blood. These receptor sequences come from a man aged 50-59 years with Graves' hyperthyroidism.

This clonotype was detected only a few times. The CDR3 DNA follows: TGTGCCAGCAGCTTCGAACGGGTACAAGAGCAGTTCTTC. It specifies CASSFERVQEQFF. The rearrangement links TRBV5-5 to TRBJ2-1; D gene unclear. This CDR3 spans 13 amino acids. V lost 2 bases, J lost 10 bases, and 13 bases lay in between. CDR1 and CDR2 (germline): SGHKS, YYEKEE (reference sequence).

The J gene is TRBJ1-2, the V gene TRBV5-1, with 7 bases aligning to TRBD1. V shed 4 bases and J 8 bases; nucleotides not matched to a gene: 14. The CDR3 loop spans 15 amino acids. Germline V gene data show CDR1 as SGHRS and CDR2 as YFSETQ. This chain's CDR3 is CASSRSLDRVGGYTF. CDR3 nucleotides: TGCGCCAGCAGCCGTTCTCTCGACAGGGTCGGGGGCTACACCTTC.

V is TRBV29-1 and J is TRBJ2-7; D might be TRBD1 (6 bases). With 6 bases removed from V and 0 bases from J, the gap between germline ends came to 12 bases. CDR1 and CDR2 from the germline V gene are SQVTM and ANQGSEA. This CDR3 comprises 13 residues. CDR3 bases: TGCAGCGTGTTAAGGGACACCTCCTACGAGCAGTACTTC. This codes for CSVLRDTSYEQYF.

V is TRBV7-2 and J is TRBJ1-5, with D possibly TRBD1 on 5 matching bases. Germline V lookup: CDR1 SGHTA, CDR2 FQGNSA. The CDR3 runs 15 residues. Trimming took 6 bases from V and 0 from J, leaving 12 bases between them. Here the CDR3 reads CASSLQASSNQPQHF. The CDR3 nucleotides read TGTGCCAGCAGTCTACAGGCTTCTAGCAATCAGCCCCAGCATTTT.

In its sample, this clonotype was seen many times. The chain employs TRBV20-1 and TRBJ2-3, with 9 bases fitting TRBD1. Losses at the gene ends were 4 bases for V and 0 bases for J; bases not matched to a gene: 5. Germline V gives CDR1 DFQATT, CDR2 SNEGSKA (reference sequence). The CDR3 is 15 residues long. The CDR3 sequence: CSATGGTGSTDTQYF. In DNA, the CDR3 is TGCAGTGCTACCGGCGGGACAGGGAGCACAGATACGCAGTATTTT.

This clonotype was picked up many times. The chain recombines TRBV20-1 with TRBJ1-1; possible D gene TRBD1, 5 bases. The CDR3 totals 17 residues. Trimming took off 4 bases at V and 0 bases at J, with 21 bases between the two ends. The germline V gene has CDR1 DFQATT and CDR2 SNEGSKA (reference sequence). CDR3 in amino acids: CSAIRVRKGPMNTEAFF. The CDR3 nucleotides read TGCAGTGCTATTAGAGTAAGGAAGGGGCCTATGAACACTGAAGCTTTCTTT.

The chain links TRBV29-1 to TRBJ1-1; D gene unclear. This CDR3 has 11 amino acids. Germline CDR1 and CDR2: SQVTM and ANQGSEA. V was trimmed by 4 bases and J by 6 bases, leaving 9 bases between them. The CDR3 region has the DNA TGCAGCGTTGTTAGAGGGTCTGAAGCTTTCTTT. Protein sequence: CSVVRGSEAFF.

About this clonotype itself: Since no conserved phenylalanine or tryptophan closes the CDR3, a read error is the likely cause. The chain is built from TRBV28 and TRBJ2-3; maybe TRBD2 (6 bases). The CDR3 length is 19 residues. The germline V gene encodes CDR1 MDHEN and CDR2 SYDVKM. The V and J ends lost 7 bases and 7 bases respectively, with 33 bases between them. The CDR3 loop reads CASTRGLSGGISLGHTQYS. The CDR3 DNA is TGTGCCAGCACCAGAGGACTTAGCGGAGGGATCAGCTTAGGGCATACGCAGTATTCT.

This clonotype appeared a few times. The gene calls are TRBV5-1 and TRBJ1-1; 8 bases agree with TRBD1. The CDR3 spans 15 residues. V lost 0 bases to trimming and J lost 6 bases; unmatched junction nucleotides: 7. Germline values: CDR1 SGHRS, CDR2 YFSETQ. In DNA, the CDR3 is TGCGCCAGCAGCTTGGGGACAGGGTTCTCCGCTGAAGCTTTCTTT. This codes for CASSLGTGFSAEAFF.

This clonotype was detected ten times or more. The chain has TRBV7-2 and TRBJ2-3; D might be TRBD2 (5 bases). V was trimmed by 6 bases and J by 2 bases, leaving 15 bases between them. CDR3 length: 15 amino acids. Germline CDR1 is SGHTA and CDR2 is FQGNSA. CDR3 sequence (DNA): TGTGCCAGCAGTTCTACTCTAGCCACCACAGATACGCAGTATTTT. Amino acids: CASSSTLATTDTQYF.

In its sample, this clonotype was seen many times. The chain has TRBV7-2 and TRBJ2-4, with D possibly TRBD2 on 6 matching bases. The CDR3 totals 15 residues. CDR1 is SGHTA and CDR2 is FQGNSA in the germline V gene. V was trimmed by 2 bases and J by 3 bases, leaving 11 bases between them. DNA for the CDR3: TGTGCCAGCAGCTTACCCCAGCGGGTCAAAAACATTCAGTACTTC. Residues: CASSLPQRVKNIQYF. The variable domain in full, with the rest retrieved from reference TRBV7-2 and TRBJ2-4, is GAGVSQSPSNKVTEKGKDVELRCDPISGHTALYWYRQSLGQGLEFLIYFQGNSAPDKSGLPSDRFSAERTGGSVSTLTIQRTQQEDSAVYLCASSLPQRVKNIQYFGAGTRLSVL.

The CDR3 nucleotides read TGTGCCAGCAGCTTAGCGCAGAGGGGTGGTTCACCCCTCCACTTT. It yields the protein CASSLAQRGGSPLHF. The V gene is TRBV7-9, the J gene TRBJ1-6; maybe TRBD1 (5 bases). Trimming removed 0 bases from V and 9 bases from J, with 12 bases in between. Per germline, CDR1 SEHNR and CDR2 FQNEAQ (reference sequence). CDR3 length: 15 residues. Combining the CDR3 with reference TRBV7-9 and TRBJ1-6 gives the whole variable domain DTGVSQNPRHKITKRGQNVTFRCDPISEHNRLYWYRQTLGQGPEFLTYFQNEAQLEKSRLLSDRFSAERPKGSFSTLEIQRTEQGDSAMYLCASSLAQRGGSPLHFGNGTRLTVT.

V usage is TRBV27 and J usage is TRBJ2-1; tentatively, D is TRBD1 or TRBD2 (6 bases each). Germline V gene data show CDR1 as MNHEY and CDR2 as SMNVEV (reference sequence). The CDR3 covers 14 residues. Trimming stripped 0 bases from V and 6 bases from J, with 9 bases between. The CDR3 loop is CASSLSKGGNEQFF. CDR3 nucleotides: TGTGCCAGCAGTTTATCGAAGGGGGGCAATGAGCAGTTCTTC.

This clonotype was seen at least ten times. The chain employs TRBV28 and TRBJ2-7, with a possible D match to TRBD2 (6 bases). V was pared by 2 bases and J by 6 bases, with 14 bases between. Germline V gives CDR1 MDHEN, CDR2 SYDVKM. The CDR3 loop spans 14 amino acids. The CDR3 region is CASSLPGGASEQYF. As DNA, the CDR3 is TGTGCCAGCAGTTTACCAGGAGGGGCGAGCGAGCAGTACTTC.

The chain joins TRBV28 to TRBJ1-2; 7 bases agree with TRBD1. Germline assignment: CDR1 MDHEN and CDR2 SYDVKM. The CDR3 totals 15 residues. V was clipped by 6 bases and J by 0 bases; unmatched bases: 7. The CDR3 loop is CASRGRQGANYGYTF. CDR3 nucleotide sequence: TGTGCCAGCAGGGGAAGACAGGGAGCTAACTATGGCTACACCTTC.

This clonotype was seen repeatedly, ten times or more. J is TRBJ2-1 and V is TRBV28; TRBD2 matches at 7 bases. The germline CDR1 and CDR2 sequences are MDHEN and SYDVKM. The CDR3 has 17 amino acids. With 4 bases clipped from V and 1 base from J, the junction kept 10 bases outside the gene matches. CDR3 bases: TGTGCCAGCAGTTCCCCGCCTAGCGGTAAATCCTACAATGAGCAGTTCTTC. Translation gives CASSSPPSGKSYNEQFF.

This clonotype was counted ten times or more. The V call is TRBV5-5, the J call TRBJ2-5; D unresolved. The CDR3 contains 14 residues. With 4 bases removed from V and 10 bases from J, the gap between germline ends came to 20 bases. In germline, CDR1 is SGHKS, CDR2 YYEKEE (reference sequence). The CDR3 sequence: CASSLFQTDVVQYF. The CDR3 DNA follows: TGTGCCAGCAGCCTCTTTCAGACGGACGTGGTCCAGTACTTC.

This clonotype has at least ten counts. This chain joins TRBV5-6 and TRBJ2-7; the match to TRBD2 covers 7 bases. CDR1 and CDR2 (germline): SGHDT, YYEEEE. Trimming removed 2 bases from V and 1 base from J; junction bases left unmatched: 9. The CDR3 sequence is 16 residues long. The CDR3 reads CASSLPAGRGSYEQYF. The CDR3 coding sequence is TGTGCCAGCAGCTTACCAGCGGGGAGGGGATCCTACGAGCAGTACTTC.

This clonotype was detected only once. Since a much larger clone is just one base distant, this may be a read error. V and J are TRBV6-2 or TRBV6-3 and TRBJ2-2; possibly TRBD2 for D (6 bases). The germline V and J ends were trimmed by 2 bases and 8 bases, with 15 bases remaining between them. The length of the CDR3 is 15 residues. Germline V CDR1 and CDR2: MNHEY, SVGEGT. The CDR3 region has the DNA TGTGCCAGCAGTTACGACAGCGGGCGGGTGGGGGAGCTGTTTTTT. Its translation is CASSYDSGRVGELFF.

This clonotype was counted at least ten times. The chain combines TRBV28 with TRBJ2-2; 7 bases are shared with TRBD2. CDR1 is MDHEN, CDR2 SYDVKM, per germline. The length of the CDR3 is 16 residues. The trim removed 3 bases at V and 6 bases at J, leaving 10 bases unmatched. The CDR3 region has the DNA TGTGCCAGCAGTTTTACCGGACTAGGAACTGCCGGGGAGCTGTTTTTT. Translation gives CASSFTGLGTAGELFF.

This clonotype was picked up many times. V is TRBV7-9 and J is TRBJ2-7; 9 bases are shared with TRBD1. The germline CDR1 and CDR2 sequences are SEHNR and FQNEAQ (reference sequence). J gave up 3 bases and V 5 bases, and 8 bases lay outside the gene matches. This CDR3 is built from 15 residues. CDR3 sequence (DNA): TGTGCCAGCAGCACAGGGGGCTCGATTTTCTACGAGCAGTACTTC. This sequence encodes CASSTGGSIFYEQYF.

The gene calls are TRBV19 and TRBJ2-3; weak D call: TRBD2 (5 bases). V shed 1 base and J shed 3 bases, with 11 bases lying between them. The germline gives CDR1 LNHDA, CDR2 SQIVND (reference sequence). The length of the CDR3 is 15 residues. Written as DNA, the CDR3 is TGTGCCAGTAGTATAGCAATGCGGGTAACAGATACGCAGTATTTT. Its protein is CASSIAMRVTDTQYF.

The sample holds many counts of this clonotype. The chain joins TRBV19 to TRBJ2-1, with 7 bases that match TRBD2. This CDR3 spans 16 amino acids. V lost 5 bases and J lost 5; bases outside the gene matches: 12. Germline CDR1 is LNHDA and CDR2 is SQIVND (reference sequence). CDR3: CASSWPSGQTNNEQFF. The CDR3 region has the DNA TGTGCCAGTAGTTGGCCTAGCGGACAAACAAACAATGAGCAGTTCTTC.

Concerning this clonotype itself: At one end, the junction sequence differs from germline, possibly due to a read error. The J gene is TRBJ2-7, the V gene TRBV6-5; no clear D. This CDR3 is built from 13 residues. From germline, CDR1 is MNHEY and CDR2 SVGAGI. CDR3 nucleotide sequence: TGTGCCGGCAGTTCCGGCCCGACCTACGAGCAGTACTTC. It codes for CAGSSGPTYEQYF.

This clonotype was observed many times. The chain recombines TRBV10-2 with TRBJ2-7; weak D call: TRBD2 (5 bases). With 4 bases removed from V and 2 bases from J, the gap between germline ends came to 12 bases. Germline V gene sequence: CDR1 WSHSY, CDR2 SAAADI. The CDR3 runs to 14 residues. CDR3 bases: TGCGCCAGCAGTGGCCGGGAATTCACCTACGAGCAGTACTTC. Its translation is CASSGREFTYEQYF.